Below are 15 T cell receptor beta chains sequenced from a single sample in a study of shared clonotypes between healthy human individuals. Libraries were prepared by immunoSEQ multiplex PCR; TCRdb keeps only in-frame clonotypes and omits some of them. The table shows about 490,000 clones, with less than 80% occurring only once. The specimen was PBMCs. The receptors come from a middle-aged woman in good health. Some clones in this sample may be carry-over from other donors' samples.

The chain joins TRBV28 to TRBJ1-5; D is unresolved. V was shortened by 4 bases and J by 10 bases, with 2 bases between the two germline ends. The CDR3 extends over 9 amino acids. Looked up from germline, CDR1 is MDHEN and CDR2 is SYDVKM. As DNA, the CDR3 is TGTGCCAGCAGTTATCCCCAGCATTTT. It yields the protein CASSYPQHF.

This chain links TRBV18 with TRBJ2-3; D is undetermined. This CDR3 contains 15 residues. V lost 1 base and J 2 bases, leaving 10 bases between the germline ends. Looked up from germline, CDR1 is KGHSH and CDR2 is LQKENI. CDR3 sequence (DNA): TGTGCCAGCTCACCACAAAACACCCACACAGATACGCAGTATTTT. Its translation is CASSPQNTHTDTQYF.

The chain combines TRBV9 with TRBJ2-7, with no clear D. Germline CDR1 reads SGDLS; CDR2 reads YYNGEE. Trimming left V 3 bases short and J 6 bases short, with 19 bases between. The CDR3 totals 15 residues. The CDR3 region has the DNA TGTGCCAGCAGCGCCCTCGCAAAGGGTACTGGCGAGCAGTACTTC. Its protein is CASSALAKGTGEQYF.

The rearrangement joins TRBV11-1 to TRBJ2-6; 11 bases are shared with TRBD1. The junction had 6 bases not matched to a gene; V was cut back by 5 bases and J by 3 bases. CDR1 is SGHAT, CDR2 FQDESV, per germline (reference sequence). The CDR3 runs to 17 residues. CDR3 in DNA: TGTGCCAGCAGCCCCTGGACAGGGGGCGGTGGGGCCAACGTCCTGACTTTC. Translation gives CASSPWTGGGGANVLTF.

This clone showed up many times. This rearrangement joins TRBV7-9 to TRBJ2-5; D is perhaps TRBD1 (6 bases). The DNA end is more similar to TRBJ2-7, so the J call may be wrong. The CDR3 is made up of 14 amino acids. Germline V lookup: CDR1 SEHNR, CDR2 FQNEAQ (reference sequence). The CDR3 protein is CASGKGDIAYEQYF. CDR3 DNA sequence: TGTGCCAGCGGGAAAGGGGACATAGCCTACGAGCAGTACTTC.

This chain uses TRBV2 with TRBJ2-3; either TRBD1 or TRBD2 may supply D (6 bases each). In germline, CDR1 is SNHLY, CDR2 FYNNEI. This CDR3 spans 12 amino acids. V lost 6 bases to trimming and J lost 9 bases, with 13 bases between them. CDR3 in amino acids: CASSPGGSTQYF. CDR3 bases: TGTGCCAGCAGCCCCGGGGGCAGCACGCAGTATTTT. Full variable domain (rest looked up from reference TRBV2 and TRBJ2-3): EPEVTQTPSHQVTQMGQEVILRCVPISNHLYFYWYRQILGQKVEFLVSFYNNEISEKSEIFDDQFSVERPDGSNFTLKIRSTKLEDSAMYFCASSPGGSTQYFGPGTRLTVL.

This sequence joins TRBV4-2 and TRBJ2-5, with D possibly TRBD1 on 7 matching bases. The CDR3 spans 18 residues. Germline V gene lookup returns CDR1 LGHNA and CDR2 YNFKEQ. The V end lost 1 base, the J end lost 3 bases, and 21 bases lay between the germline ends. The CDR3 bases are TGTGCCAGCAGCCAAGCCCATGGGGGGACAGAGATTAAAGAGACCCAGTACTTC. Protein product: CASSQAHGGTEIKETQYF.

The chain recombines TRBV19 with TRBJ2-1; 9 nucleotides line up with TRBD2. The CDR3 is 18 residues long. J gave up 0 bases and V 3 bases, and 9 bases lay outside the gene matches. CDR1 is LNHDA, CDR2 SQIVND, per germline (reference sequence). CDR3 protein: CASSMVASGASSYNEQFF. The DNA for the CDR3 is TGTGCCAGTAGTATGGTGGCTAGCGGGGCTAGCTCCTACAATGAGCAGTTCTTC.

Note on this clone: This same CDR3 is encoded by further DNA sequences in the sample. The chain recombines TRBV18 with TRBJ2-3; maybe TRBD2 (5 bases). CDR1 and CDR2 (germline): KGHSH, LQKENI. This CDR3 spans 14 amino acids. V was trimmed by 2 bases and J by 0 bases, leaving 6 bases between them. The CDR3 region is CASSPAGSTDTQYF. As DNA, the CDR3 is TGTGCCAGCTCACCAGCGGGTAGCACAGATACGCAGTATTTT.

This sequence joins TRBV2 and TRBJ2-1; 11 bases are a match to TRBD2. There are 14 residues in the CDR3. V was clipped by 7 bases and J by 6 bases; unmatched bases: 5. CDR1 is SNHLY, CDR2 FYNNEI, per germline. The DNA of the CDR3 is TGTGCCAGCAAAGGGACTAGCGGCCCCAATGAGCAGTTCTTC. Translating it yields CASKGTSGPNEQFF.

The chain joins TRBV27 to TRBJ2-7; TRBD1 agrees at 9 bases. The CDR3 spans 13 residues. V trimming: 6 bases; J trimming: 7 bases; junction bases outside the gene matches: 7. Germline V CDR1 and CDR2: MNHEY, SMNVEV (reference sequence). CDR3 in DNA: TGTGCCAGCAGCCCCGGACAGGGGAGTGAGCAGTACTTC. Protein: CASSPGQGSEQYF.

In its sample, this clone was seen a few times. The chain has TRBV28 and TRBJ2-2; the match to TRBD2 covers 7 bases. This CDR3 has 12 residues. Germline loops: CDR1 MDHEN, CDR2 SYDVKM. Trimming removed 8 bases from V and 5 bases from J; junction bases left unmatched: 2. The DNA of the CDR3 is TGTGCCAGCCGGCGGGAGACCGGGGAGCTGTTTTTT. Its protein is CASRRETGELFF.

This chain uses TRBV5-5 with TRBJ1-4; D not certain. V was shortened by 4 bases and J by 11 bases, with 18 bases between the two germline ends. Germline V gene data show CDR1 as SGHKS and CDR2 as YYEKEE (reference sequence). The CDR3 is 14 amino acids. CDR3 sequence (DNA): TGTGCCAGCAGCCCCCCTAGGGCCGTGAGGAAACTGTTTTTT. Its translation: CASSPPRAVRKLFF.

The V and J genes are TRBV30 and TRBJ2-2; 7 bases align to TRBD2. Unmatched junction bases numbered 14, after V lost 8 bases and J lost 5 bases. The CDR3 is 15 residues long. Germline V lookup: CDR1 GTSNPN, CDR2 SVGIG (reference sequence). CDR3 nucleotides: TGTGCCAGTAAACGGACTAGGGTTGGAACCGGGGAGCTGTTTTTT. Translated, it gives CASKRTRVGTGELFF.

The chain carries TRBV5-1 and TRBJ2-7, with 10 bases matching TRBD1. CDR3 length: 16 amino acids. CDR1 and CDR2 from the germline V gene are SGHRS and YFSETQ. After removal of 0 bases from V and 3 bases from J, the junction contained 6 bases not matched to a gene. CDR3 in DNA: TGCGCCAGCAGCTTGGGTGGACAGGGGGGATTCTACGAGCAGTACTTC. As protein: CASSLGGQGGFYEQYF.